This T cell receptor (beta chain) stems from a study of OX40 agonist ivuxolimab in advanced cancers. Study-level background: The study enrolled dose-escalation patients with hepatocellular carcinoma, melanoma, renal cell or head and neck cancer.

Repertoires were generated with immunoSEQ multiplex PCR, while TCRdb's copy carries only in-frame clones and drops some. The table includes about 68,000 clones, 86% detected once. Germline CDR1 reads MNHEY; CDR2 reads SMNVEV (reference sequence). This CDR3 region has 13 residues. V dropped 0 bases and J dropped 6 bases, with 5 bases sitting between them. Here the sequenced sample was CD4+ or CD8+ T cells sorted from blood, taken in a trial of the OX40 agonist ivuxolimab. The chain couples TRBV27 to TRBJ2-2; D unresolved. This clonotype was sampled from an adult with an advanced solid tumor such as melanoma, head and neck, liver or kidney cancer. CDR3: CASSLSGPGELFF. CDR3 nucleotides: TGTGCCAGCAGTTTATCGGGCCCCGGGGAGCTGTTTTTT.